This TCR beta chain was profiled in a study of T-cell reconstitution after alpha-beta-depleted transplantation in children. There are 13 residues in the CDR3. With V trimmed by 6 bases and J by 3 bases, 6 bases remained unmatched. Germline V gene lookup returns CDR1 DFQATT and CDR2 SNEGSKA (reference sequence). The TCRbeta library incorporated unique molecular identifiers. TCRdb re-called the PCR reads through MiXCR, storing one row per CDR3 protein. This table holds 250,000 or so distinct CDR3 sequences, roughly a quarter found once. V gene TRBV20-1 combines with J gene TRBJ2-7; 9 nucleotides agree with TRBD1. This specimen consisted of PBMCs, mostly from graft donor cells, obtained 360 days after TCRalphabeta/CD19-depleted stem cell transplant. The clonotype comes from a female patient aged 2 to 10 who had a stem cell transplant for congenital amegakaryocytic thrombocytopenia, so the T cells may come from the graft donor. As DNA, the CDR3 is TGCAGTGCCGCACAGGGGGCCCTCTACGAGCAGTACTTC. Its protein product is CSAAQGALYEQYF.